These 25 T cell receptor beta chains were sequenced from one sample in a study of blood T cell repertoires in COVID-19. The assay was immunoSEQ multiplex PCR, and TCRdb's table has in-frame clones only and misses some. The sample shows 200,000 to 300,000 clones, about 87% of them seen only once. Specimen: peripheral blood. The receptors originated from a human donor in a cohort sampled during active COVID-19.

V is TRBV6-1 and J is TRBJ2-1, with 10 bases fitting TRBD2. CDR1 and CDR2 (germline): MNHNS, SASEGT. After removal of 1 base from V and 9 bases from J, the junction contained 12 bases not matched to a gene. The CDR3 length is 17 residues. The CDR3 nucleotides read TGTGCCAGCAGTGAAGTTATGTCTAGCGGGAGTAGTAGTGAGCAGTTCTTC. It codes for CASSEVMSSGSSSEQFF.

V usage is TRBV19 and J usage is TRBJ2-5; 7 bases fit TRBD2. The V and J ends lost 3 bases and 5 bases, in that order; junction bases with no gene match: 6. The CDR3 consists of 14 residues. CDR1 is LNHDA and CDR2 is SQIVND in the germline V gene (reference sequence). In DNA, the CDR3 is TGTGCCAGTAGTATGGCGTTGGGGGGGGAGACCCAGTACTTC. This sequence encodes CASSMALGGETQYF.

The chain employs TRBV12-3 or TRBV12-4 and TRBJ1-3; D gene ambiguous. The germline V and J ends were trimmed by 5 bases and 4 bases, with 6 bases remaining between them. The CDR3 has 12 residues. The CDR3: CASSLGGNTIYF. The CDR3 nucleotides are TGTGCCAGCAGTCTCGGGGGAAACACCATATATTTT.

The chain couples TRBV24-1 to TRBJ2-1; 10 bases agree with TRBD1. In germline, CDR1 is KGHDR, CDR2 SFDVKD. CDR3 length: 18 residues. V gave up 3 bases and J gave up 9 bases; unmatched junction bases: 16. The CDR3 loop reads CATSDRSVSGTGVFEQFF. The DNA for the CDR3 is TGTGCCACCAGTGATCGGTCAGTTTCCGGGACAGGGGTATTTGAGCAGTTCTTC.

CDR3 DNA sequence: TGCAGCGTTGAAATACCGGGAAACACCTACGAGCAGTACTTC. Amino acid sequence: CSVEIPGNTYEQYF. The V call is TRBV29-1, the J call TRBJ2-7, with a tentative D call TRBD2 (5 bases). Trimming took 2 bases from V and 2 from J, leaving 13 bases between them. The CDR3 runs 14 residues. Germline V gene sequence: CDR1 SQVTM, CDR2 ANQGSEA.

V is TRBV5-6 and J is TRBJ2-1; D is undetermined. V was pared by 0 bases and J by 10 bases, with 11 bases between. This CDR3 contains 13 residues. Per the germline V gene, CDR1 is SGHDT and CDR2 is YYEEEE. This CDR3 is CASSLVRRDEQFF. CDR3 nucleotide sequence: TGTGCCAGCAGCTTGGTGCGGCGAGACGAGCAGTTCTTC.

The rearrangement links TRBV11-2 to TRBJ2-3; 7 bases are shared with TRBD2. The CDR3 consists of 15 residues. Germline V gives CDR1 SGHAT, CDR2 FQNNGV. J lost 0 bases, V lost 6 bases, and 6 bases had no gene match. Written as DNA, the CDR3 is TGTGCCAGCAGGCCTAGCGGCCTAAGCACAGATACGCAGTATTTT. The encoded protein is CASRPSGLSTDTQYF. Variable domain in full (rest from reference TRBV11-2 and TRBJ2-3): EAGVAQSPRYKIIEKRQSVAFWCNPISGHATLYWYQQILGQGPKLLIQFQNNGVVDDSQLPKDRFSAERLKGVDSTLKIQPAKLEDSAVYLCASRPSGLSTDTQYFGPGTRLTVL.

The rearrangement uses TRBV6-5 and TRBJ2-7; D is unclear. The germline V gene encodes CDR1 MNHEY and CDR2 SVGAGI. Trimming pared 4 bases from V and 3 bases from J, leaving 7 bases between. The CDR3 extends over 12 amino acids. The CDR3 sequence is CASSLLIYEQYF. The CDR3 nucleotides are TGTGCCAGCAGTTTACTGATCTACGAGCAGTACTTC.

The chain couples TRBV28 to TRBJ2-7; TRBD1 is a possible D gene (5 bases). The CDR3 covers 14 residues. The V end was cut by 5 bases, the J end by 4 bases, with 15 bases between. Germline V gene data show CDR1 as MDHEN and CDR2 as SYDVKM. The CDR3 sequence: CASSDATGLYEQYF. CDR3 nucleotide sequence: TGTGCCAGCAGTGACGCAACAGGCCTATACGAGCAGTACTTC.

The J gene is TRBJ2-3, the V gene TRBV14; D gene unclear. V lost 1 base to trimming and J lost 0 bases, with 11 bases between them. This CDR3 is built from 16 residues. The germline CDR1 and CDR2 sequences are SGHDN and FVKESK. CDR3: CASSQGVFSSTDTQYF. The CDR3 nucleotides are TGTGCCAGCAGCCAAGGTGTGTTCTCTAGCACAGATACGCAGTATTTT. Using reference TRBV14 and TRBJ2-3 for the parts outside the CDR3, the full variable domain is EAGVTQFPSHSVIEKGQTVTLRCDPISGHDNLYWYRRVMGKEIKFLLHFVKESKQDESGMPNNRFLAERTGGTYSTLKVQPAELEDSGVYFCASSQGVFSSTDTQYFGPGTRLTVL.

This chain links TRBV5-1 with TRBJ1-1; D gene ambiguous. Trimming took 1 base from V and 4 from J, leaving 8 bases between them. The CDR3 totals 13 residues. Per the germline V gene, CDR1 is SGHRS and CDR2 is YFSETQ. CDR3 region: CASSLNSGTEAFF. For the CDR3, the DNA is TGCGCCAGCAGCTTGAATAGTGGCACTGAAGCTTTCTTT.

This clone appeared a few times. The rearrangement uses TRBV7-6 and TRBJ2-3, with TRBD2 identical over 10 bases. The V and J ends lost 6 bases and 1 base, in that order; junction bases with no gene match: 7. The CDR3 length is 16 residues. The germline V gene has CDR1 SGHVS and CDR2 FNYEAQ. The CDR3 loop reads CASRQTGTSGTDTQYF. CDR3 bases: TGTGCCAGCAGGCAGACCGGGACTAGCGGCACAGATACGCAGTATTTT.

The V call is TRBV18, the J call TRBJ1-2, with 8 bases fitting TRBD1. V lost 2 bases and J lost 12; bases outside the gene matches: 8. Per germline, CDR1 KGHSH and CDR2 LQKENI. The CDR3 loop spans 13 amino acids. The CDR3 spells CASSPTRQGPNTF. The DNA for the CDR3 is TGTGCCAGCTCACCAACCCGACAGGGGCCCAACACCTTC.

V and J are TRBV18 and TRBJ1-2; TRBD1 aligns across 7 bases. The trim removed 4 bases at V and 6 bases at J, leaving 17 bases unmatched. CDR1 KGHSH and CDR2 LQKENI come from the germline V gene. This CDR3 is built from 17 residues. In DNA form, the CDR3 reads TGTGCCAGCTCACTACGGGACAGAGATATAGGGTTCGATGGCTACACCTTC. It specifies CASSLRDRDIGFDGYTF.

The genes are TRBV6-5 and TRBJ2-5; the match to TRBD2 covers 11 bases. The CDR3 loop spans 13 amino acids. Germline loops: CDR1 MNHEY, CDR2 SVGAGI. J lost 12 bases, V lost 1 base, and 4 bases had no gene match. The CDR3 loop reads CASSYLLAGVEYF. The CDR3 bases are TGTGCCAGCAGTTACTTACTAGCGGGAGTTGAGTACTTC.

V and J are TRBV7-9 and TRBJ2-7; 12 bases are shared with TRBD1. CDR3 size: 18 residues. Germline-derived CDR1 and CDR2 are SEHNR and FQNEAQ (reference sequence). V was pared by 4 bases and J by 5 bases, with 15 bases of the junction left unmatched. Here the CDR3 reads CASSSGTGGSPAEDEQYF. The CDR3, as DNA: TGTGCCAGCAGCTCCGGGACAGGGGGCTCCCCCGCTGAGGACGAGCAGTACTTC.

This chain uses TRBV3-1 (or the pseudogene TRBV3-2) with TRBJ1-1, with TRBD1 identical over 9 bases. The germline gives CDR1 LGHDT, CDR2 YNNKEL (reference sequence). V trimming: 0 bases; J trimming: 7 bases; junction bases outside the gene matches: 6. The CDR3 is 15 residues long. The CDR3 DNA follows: TGTGCCAGCAGCCAAGAACACAGGGGGCAAGGTGAAGCTTTCTTT. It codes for CASSQEHRGQGEAFF.

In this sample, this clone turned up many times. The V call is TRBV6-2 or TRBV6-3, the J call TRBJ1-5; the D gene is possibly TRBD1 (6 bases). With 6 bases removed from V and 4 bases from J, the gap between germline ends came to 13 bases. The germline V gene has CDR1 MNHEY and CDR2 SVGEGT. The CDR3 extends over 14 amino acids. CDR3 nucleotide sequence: TGTGCCAGCAGCTCTAGACAGGCTAATCAGCCCCAGCATTTT. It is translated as CASSSRQANQPQHF.

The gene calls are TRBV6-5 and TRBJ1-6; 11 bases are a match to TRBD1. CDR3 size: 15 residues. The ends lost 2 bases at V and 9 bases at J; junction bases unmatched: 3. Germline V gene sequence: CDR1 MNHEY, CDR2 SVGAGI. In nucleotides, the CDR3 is TGTGCCAGCAGTTACCAGGGACAGGGGGTTTCACCCCTCCACTTT. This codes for CASSYQGQGVSPLHF.

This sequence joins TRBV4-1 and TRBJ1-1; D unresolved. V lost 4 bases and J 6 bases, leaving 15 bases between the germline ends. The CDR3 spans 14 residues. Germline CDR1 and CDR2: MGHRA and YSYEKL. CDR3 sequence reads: CASSRMLLASEAFF. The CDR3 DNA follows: TGCGCCAGCAGCCGAATGCTCTTGGCATCTGAAGCTTTCTTT.

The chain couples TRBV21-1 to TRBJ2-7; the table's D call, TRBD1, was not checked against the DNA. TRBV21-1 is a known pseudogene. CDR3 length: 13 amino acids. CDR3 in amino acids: CASSIQGEYEQYF. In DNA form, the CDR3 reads TGTGCCAGCAGCATCCAGGGGGAATACGAGCAGTACTTC.

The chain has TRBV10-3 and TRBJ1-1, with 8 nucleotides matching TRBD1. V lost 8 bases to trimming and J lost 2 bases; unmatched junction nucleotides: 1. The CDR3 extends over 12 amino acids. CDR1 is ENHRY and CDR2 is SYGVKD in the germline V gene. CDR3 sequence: CAIGQGNTEAFF. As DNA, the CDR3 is TGTGCCATCGGACAGGGAAACACTGAAGCTTTCTTT.

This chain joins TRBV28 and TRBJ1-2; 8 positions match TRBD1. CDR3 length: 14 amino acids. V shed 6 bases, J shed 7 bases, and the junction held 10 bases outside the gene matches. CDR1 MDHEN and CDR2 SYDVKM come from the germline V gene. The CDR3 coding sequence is TGTGCCAGCAGCACCGGACAGGGTGGTCGTGGCTACACCTTC. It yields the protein CASSTGQGGRGYTF.

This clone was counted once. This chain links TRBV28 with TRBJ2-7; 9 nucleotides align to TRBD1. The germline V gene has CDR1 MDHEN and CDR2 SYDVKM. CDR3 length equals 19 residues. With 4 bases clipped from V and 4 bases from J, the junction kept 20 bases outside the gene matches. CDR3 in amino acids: CASSSPTSSGTGFGYEQYF. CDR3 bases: TGTGCCAGCAGTTCCCCCACCTCATCCGGGACAGGGTTTGGGTACGAGCAGTACTTC. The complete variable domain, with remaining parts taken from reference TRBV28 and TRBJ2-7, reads DVKVTQSSRYLVKRTGEKVFLECVQDMDHENMFWYRQDPGLGLRLIYFSYDVKMKEKGDIPEGYSVSREKKERFSLILESASTNQTSMYLCASSSPTSSGTGFGYEQYFGPGTRLTVT.

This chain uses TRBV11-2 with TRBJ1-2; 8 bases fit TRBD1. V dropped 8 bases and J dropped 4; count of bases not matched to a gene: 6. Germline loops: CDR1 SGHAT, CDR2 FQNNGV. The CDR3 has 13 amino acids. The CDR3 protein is CASETGAGYGYTF. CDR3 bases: TGTGCCAGCGAGACAGGGGCGGGCTATGGCTACACCTTC.